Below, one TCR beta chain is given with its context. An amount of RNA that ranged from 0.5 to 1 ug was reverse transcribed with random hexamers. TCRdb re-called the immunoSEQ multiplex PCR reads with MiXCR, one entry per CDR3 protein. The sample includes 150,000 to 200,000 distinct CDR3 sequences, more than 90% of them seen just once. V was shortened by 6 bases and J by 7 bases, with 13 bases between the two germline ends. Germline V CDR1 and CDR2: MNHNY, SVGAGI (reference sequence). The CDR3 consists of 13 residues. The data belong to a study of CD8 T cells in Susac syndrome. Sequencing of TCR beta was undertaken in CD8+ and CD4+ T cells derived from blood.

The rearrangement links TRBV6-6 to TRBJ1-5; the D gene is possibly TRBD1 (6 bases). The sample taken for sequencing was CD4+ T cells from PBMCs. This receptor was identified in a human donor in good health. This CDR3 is CASSQQGGQPQHF. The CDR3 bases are TGTGCCAGCAGCCAACAGGGCGGACAGCCCCAGCATTTT.